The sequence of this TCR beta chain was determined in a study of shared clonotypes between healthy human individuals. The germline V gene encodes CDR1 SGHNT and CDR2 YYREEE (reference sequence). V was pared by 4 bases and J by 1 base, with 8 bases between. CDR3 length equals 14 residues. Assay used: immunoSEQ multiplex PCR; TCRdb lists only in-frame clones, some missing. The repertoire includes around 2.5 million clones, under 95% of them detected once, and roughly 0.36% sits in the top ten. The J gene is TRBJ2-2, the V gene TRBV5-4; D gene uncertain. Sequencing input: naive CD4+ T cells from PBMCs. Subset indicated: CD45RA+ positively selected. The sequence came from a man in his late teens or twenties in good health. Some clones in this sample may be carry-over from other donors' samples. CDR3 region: CASSTGLNTGELFF. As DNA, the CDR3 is TGTGCCAGCAGCACTGGATTGAACACCGGGGAGCTGTTTTTT.